The 9 T cell receptor beta chains in this list originate from one sample, sequenced in a study of T cells in Graves' hyperthyroidism and ophthalmopathy. The CDR3 regions of TCR beta were amplified from RNA transcripts. With the HTBI primer set, the TCR CDR3 went through a first round of RT-PCR. TCRdb re-called the multiplex PCR reads through MiXCR, storing one row per CDR3 protein. The table has a few hundred thousand distinct CDR3 sequences, less than 20% seen once; the top ten hold 15% to 17%. Sequencing input: blood. These receptors all come from a woman aged 40 to 50 with Graves' ophthalmopathy.

This clonotype was seen a handful of times. This sequence joins TRBV30 and TRBJ2-6; no reliable D call. Germline V gene data show CDR1 as GTSNPN and CDR2 as SVGIG (reference sequence). The CDR3 is 12 residues long. The CDR3 region has the DNA TGTGCATGGGACTCTGGGGCCAACGTCCTGACTTTC. It yields the protein CAWDSGANVLTF.

Ten or more counts support this clonotype. The chain links TRBV12-3 or TRBV12-4 to TRBJ2-7; D is perhaps TRBD1 (6 bases). Trimming left V 8 bases short and J 3 bases short, with 20 bases between. The CDR3 sequence is 15 residues long. CDR3 in DNA: TGTGCCAGCCTTCCAATCTCGGGACACCACTACGAGCAGTACTTC. Residues: CASLPISGHHYEQYF.

This clonotype was seen many times. The rearrangement joins TRBV7-2 to TRBJ2-7; 9 bases map to TRBD1. V dropped 1 base and J dropped 6; count of bases not matched to a gene: 4. The CDR3 totals 14 residues. CDR1 and CDR2 (germline): SGHTA, FQGNSA. The CDR3 sequence is CASSLVRTGAEQYF. In nucleotides, the CDR3 is TGTGCCAGCAGCTTAGTCAGGACAGGGGCCGAGCAGTACTTC.

This clonotype came up many times. The chain employs TRBV6-2 or TRBV6-3 and TRBJ1-1; tentative D call: TRBD1 (6 bases). V was trimmed by 9 bases and J by 0 bases, leaving 32 bases between them. This CDR3 has 20 amino acids. Germline-derived CDR1 and CDR2 are MNHEY and SVGEGT. The CDR3 loop reads CASTKVGSQGRSFLNTEAFF. CDR3 DNA sequence: TGTGCCAGTACCAAAGTTGGGAGCCAGGGGAGAAGTTTTCTGAACACTGAAGCTTTCTTT.

The genes are TRBV7-9 and TRBJ2-5; D is ambiguous. This CDR3 is built from 15 residues. Deletions cut 3 bases from V and 7 bases from J, with 18 bases between. Germline V gene data show CDR1 as SEHNR and CDR2 as FQNEAQ (reference sequence). For the CDR3, the DNA is TGTGCCAGCAGCTTCCGGATCGGATACGAAGGGACCCAGTACTTC. This gives the protein CASSFRIGYEGTQYF. The variable domain in full, completed from reference TRBV7-9 and TRBJ2-5, reads DTGVSQNPRHKITKRGQNVTFRCDPISEHNRLYWYRQTLGQGPEFLTYFQNEAQLEKSRLLSDRFSAERPKGSFSTLEIQRTEQGDSAMYLCASSFRIGYEGTQYFGPGTRLLVL.

This clonotype occurred many times. This sequence joins TRBV19 and TRBJ1-5; D uncertain. The germline V gene encodes CDR1 LNHDA and CDR2 SQIVND (reference sequence). The CDR3 spans 13 residues. V was cut by 6 bases and J by 5 bases, with 11 bases left in between. Here the CDR3 DNA reads TGTGCCAGTAGAGAGAGCCGCCATCAGCCCCAGCATTTT. This encodes CASRESRHQPQHF.

The count of this clonotype is one. This sequence joins TRBV6-1 and TRBJ1-5; weak D call: TRBD1 (5 bases). The CDR3 runs 13 residues. The V end was cut by 4 bases, the J end by 9 bases, with 13 bases between. The V gene's germline CDR1 is MNHNS and CDR2 SASEGT. The CDR3 spells CASSGGVGGPQHF. The DNA for the CDR3 is TGTGCCAGCAGTGGGGGCGTCGGGGGGCCCCAGCATTTT.

This clonotype occurred many times. The V call is TRBV6-1, the J call TRBJ2-2; D remains ambiguous. Between the trimmed V and J ends, which lost 2 bases and 1 base, there was a span of 11 bases. The CDR3 sequence is 16 residues long. CDR1 and CDR2 (germline): MNHNS, SASEGT. CDR3 DNA sequence: TGTGCCAGCAGTGAAAGCCATCTTATGAACACCGGGGAGCTGTTTTTT. Amino acids: CASSESHLMNTGELFF.

There are many counts of this clonotype. The chain uses TRBV11-2 and TRBJ2-5; TRBD1 aligns across 10 bases. Germline values: CDR1 SGHAT, CDR2 FQNNGV. This CDR3 has 19 amino acids. V lost 5 bases to trimming and J lost 2 bases; unmatched junction nucleotides: 17. The chain's CDR3 is CASSPGRARGTGVQETQYF. CDR3 DNA: TGTGCCAGCAGCCCCGGCAGGGCACGCGGGACAGGGGTACAAGAGACCCAGTACTTC.